A selection of T cell receptor beta chains follows, all from one sample in a study of T cell repertoires in cytomegalovirus infection. TCRdb recomputed calls from the reads with MiXCR, one row per CDR3 protein. The data hold roughly 300,000 distinct CDR3 sequences, with more than 8% observed a single time. The material sequenced was PBMCs. These receptors all come from a human donor in good health (CMV status not recorded). Some clones in this sample may be carry-over from other donors' samples. CDR3s include the opening cysteine and the closing phenylalanine or tryptophan. The D gene is left open where the match is weak. Clone size is stated in some rows and not others, as once, few, many or a class when expanded.

clone_size j_call cdr3_length v_call d_call cdr3_nt cdr3_aa
many TRBJ1-1 13 TRBV7-2 NA TGTGCCAGCAGCTTAGTGGACACGGATGACGCTTTCTTT CASSLVDTDDAFF
few TRBJ1-5 15 TRBV28 TRBD1 TGTGCCAGCAGTCCCTCGGGACAGGGCAATCAGCCCCAGCATTTT CASSPSGQGNQPQHF
NA TRBJ1-1 13 TRBV29-1 TRBD1 TGCAGCGTTCAACCGGGACAGGCATCGTCGGCTTTCTTT CSVQPGQASSAFF
few TRBJ1-2 14 TRBV19 NA TGTGCCAGTAGTATCTCTTGGACAGCGTCTGGCTACACCTTC CASSISWTASGYTF
few TRBJ2-1 15 TRBV25-1 TRBD2 TGTGCCAGCAGTGTCCCTAGCGGGAGGAACCATGAGCAGTTCTTC CASSVPSGRNHEQFF
NA TRBJ2-3 11 TRBV6-1 NA TGTGCCAGCAGTATCCAGGGGAGGCAGTATTTT CASSIQGRQYF
NA TRBJ1-5 14 TRBV28 TRBD1 TGTGCCAGCCGACAGGGATCGGGCTGGCAGCCCCAGCATTTT CASRQGSGWQPQHF
few TRBJ1-2 15 TRBV13 TRBD1 TGTGCCAGCAGCTTTGGGACAGGGGGTGAAGATGGCTACACCTTC CASSFGTGGEDGYTF
many TRBJ2-2 14 TRBV12-3/TRBV12-4 NA TGTGCCAGCAGTTTGTCCCAGGGGACCGGGGAGCTGTTTTTT CASSLSQGTGELFF
few TRBJ2-3 13 TRBV11-2 TRBD1 TGTGCCAGCGGACAGGGGATGCCAGATACGCAGTATTTT CASGQGMPDTQYF
NA TRBJ2-5 13 TRBV19 TRBD2 TGTGCCACTAGCGGGGGGATACAAGAGACCCAGTACTTC CATSGGIQETQYF
many TRBJ2-7 16 TRBV7-6 TRBD1 TGTGCCAGCAGCCTGCGATGGACAGGGGGCTTTGACGAGCAGTACTTC CASSLRWTGGFDEQYF
many TRBJ2-5 12 TRBV7-9 NA TGTGCCAGCAGCTTAGATGGAGAGACCCAGTACTTC CASSLDGETQYF
few TRBJ2-3 17 TRBV5-4 NA TGTGCCAGCAGCGGGGGATCCGGGACCACCCTCACAGATACGCAGTATTTT CASSGGSGTTLTDTQYF
many TRBJ1-1 15 TRBV7-2 TRBD1 TGTGCCAGCAGCTTAGAAGGGACAGGGAACACTGAAGCTTTCTTT CASSLEGTGNTEAFF
few TRBJ1-1 15 TRBV5-4 NA TGTGCCAGCAGCCTTCAGGGGTGGGAGAACACTGAAGCTTTCTTT CASSLQGWENTEAFF
NA TRBJ2-7 13 TRBV20-1 NA TGCAGTGCTAAGGATATGGGTTCCGACGAGCAGTACTTC CSAKDMGSDEQYF
few TRBJ2-3 15 TRBV7-9 TRBD1 TGTGCCAGCAGCTCCTTGGACAGGGAGCCAGATACGCAGTATTTT CASSSLDREPDTQYF
many TRBJ2-5 18 TRBV19 TRBD2 TGTGCCAGTAGTATGGATTATACTAGCGGGGGAGAGAGAGAGACCCAGTACTTC CASSMDYTSGGERETQYF
many TRBJ2-1 14 TRBV4-1 NA TGCGCCAGCAGCCGGGAGGGACAGTACAATGAGCAGTTCTTC CASSREGQYNEQFF
few TRBJ2-7 14 TRBV19 TRBD1 TGTGCCAGTAGTATAACAGGGGGTCAGTACGAGCAGTACTTC CASSITGGQYEQYF
NA TRBJ2-5 16 TRBV10-3 NA TGTGCCATCAGTGAGCCCTTGTCTAGGAACCAAGAGACCCAGTACTTC CAISEPLSRNQETQYF
NA TRBJ2-1 15 TRBV7-9 NA TGTGCCAGCACCTTACACCTCGAGACCTACAATGAGCAGTTCTTC CASTLHLETYNEQFF
many TRBJ2-5 15 TRBV12-3/TRBV12-4 NA TGTGCCAGCAGTTTGGGAACGGACAGCAAAGAGACCCAGTACTTC CASSLGTDSKETQYF
few TRBJ2-5 14 TRBV5-6 TRBD2 TGTGCCAGCAGCCCCGGGACTAGACTAGAGACCCAGTACTTC CASSPGTRLETQYF
many TRBJ1-5 14 TRBV12-3/TRBV12-4 NA TGTGCCAGCAGACCGCAGGGGAGCAATCAGCCCCAGCATTTT CASRPQGSNQPQHF
NA TRBJ1-6 15 TRBV7-2 NA TGTGCCAGCAGCTCGGCCCTTGGGCCTAATTCACCCCTCCACTTT CASSSALGPNSPLHF
many TRBJ2-2 16 TRBV12-3/TRBV12-4 TRBD1 TGTGCCAGCAGTTTAGGGACAGGGCCGAACACCGGGGAGCTGTTTTTT CASSLGTGPNTGELFF
NA TRBJ1-2 13 TRBV5-4 NA TGTGCCAGCAGCCAAGACCCGACCGGAGGCTACACCTTC CASSQDPTGGYTF
many TRBJ2-5 13 TRBV6-2/TRBV6-3 NA TGTGCCAGCAGTTACCGAAGGCGAGAGACCCAGTACTTC CASSYRRRETQYF
NA TRBJ1-4 14 TRBV4-2 NA TGTGCCAGCAGCCATGGGGTACTTTCGATCGGACTGTTTTTT CASSHGVLSIGLFF
few TRBJ2-5 11 TRBV6-1 TRBD2 TGTGCCAGCAGTTTTGGGGGGGCCCAGTACTTC CASSFGGAQYF
NA TRBJ2-1 15 TRBV15 TRBD2 TGTGCCACCAGCAGCGGGACTAGCGGGAGTGATGAGCAGTTCTTC CATSSGTSGSDEQFF
NA TRBJ2-3 15 TRBV28 NA TGTGCCAGCAGTTTTGGGCACTCAGGCACAGATACGCAGTATTTT CASSFGHSGTDTQYF
many TRBJ2-7 14 TRBV7-2 TRBD1 TGTGCCAGCAGCCGGGACAGGGCTACCTACGAGCAGTACTTC CASSRDRATYEQYF
many TRBJ1-1 14 TRBV7-9 NA TGTGCCAGCACCCGGGCCGTTTTGGGCACTGAAGCTTTCTTT CASTRAVLGTEAFF
many TRBJ2-7 13 TRBV27 NA TGTGCCAGCAGTCCAGGGTTCTCCTACGAGCAGTACTTC CASSPGFSYEQYF
few TRBJ2-1 15 TRBV20-1 TRBD1 TGCAGTGCCCATTCGGGGGACAGGGTCTACAATGAGCAGTTCTTC CSAHSGDRVYNEQFF
few TRBJ2-3 14 TRBV20-1 NA TGCAGTGCTAGGGGCGGCTCTAGCACAGATACGCAGTATTTT CSARGGSSTDTQYF
NA TRBJ2-5 15 TRBV4-1 NA TGCGCCAGCAGCCAAGACAGCAGGGTTGTAGAGACCCAGTACTTC CASSQDSRVVETQYF
NA TRBJ2-5 13 TRBV2 NA TGTGCCAGCAGAGACTCATTTCAAGAGACCCAGTACTTC CASRDSFQETQYF
many TRBJ1-6 15 TRBV7-9 NA TGTGCCAGCAGCTTTTCGAGCTCCTATAATTCACCCCTCCACTTT CASSFSSSYNSPLHF
many TRBJ1-2 13 TRBV6-6 NA TGTGCCAGCAGTGTGCCTGGGAACTATGGCTACACCTTC CASSVPGNYGYTF
many TRBJ2-1 14 TRBV7-3 NA TGTGCCAGCAGCTTACAGGGGTGGGACAATGAGCAGTTCTTC CASSLQGWDNEQFF
many TRBJ1-1 15 TRBV7-9 TRBD1 TGTGCCAGCAGACCCGGGACAGCATCGAACACTGAAGCTTTCTTT CASRPGTASNTEAFF
many TRBJ2-7 14 TRBV7-2 NA TGTGCCAGCAGCCCACTTTCCAGGAGACACGAGCAGTACTTC CASSPLSRRHEQYF
NA TRBJ2-3 18 TRBV12-3/TRBV12-4 NA TGTGCCAGCTTCATTAGGGGGGTTGGGGGGCTCGGGACAGATACGCAGTATTTT CASFIRGVGGLGTDTQYF
NA TRBJ1-5 15 TRBV19 NA TGTGCCAGTAGTATTTGGGCAGCGGGGCATCAGCCCCAGCATTTT CASSIWAAGHQPQHF
NA TRBJ2-5 15 TRBV12-3/TRBV12-4 NA TGTGCCAGCAGTTTTGGGGGCAGTCGGGAAGAGACCCAGTACTTC CASSFGGSREETQYF
many TRBJ2-3 15 TRBV6-5 NA TGTGCCAGCAGTTACTCGGATTTTCGGGGAGATACGCAGTATTTT CASSYSDFRGDTQYF
NA TRBJ2-5 18 TRBV7-2 TRBD2 TGTGCCAGCAGCCGGAGGGGTGCGCTAGCGGGGGGCCAAGAGACCCAGTACTTC CASSRRGALAGGQETQYF
many TRBJ2-1 12 TRBV20-1 TRBD1 TGCAGTGCTAGGGTAGGGGGCGGCACTCAGTTCTTC CSARVGGGTQFF
few TRBJ1-5 15 TRBV9 NA TGTGCCAGCAGCGTAGGGCCGATTGGCAATCAGCCCCAGCATTTT CASSVGPIGNQPQHF
few TRBJ1-6 14 TRBV12-3/TRBV12-4 NA TGTGCCAGCAGTTTCAACCCCTATAATTCACCCCTCCACTTT CASSFNPYNSPLHF
many TRBJ1-1 13 TRBV12-3/TRBV12-4 NA TGTGCCAGCAGTTTTGCACAGAGCACTGAAGCTTTCTTT CASSFAQSTEAFF
many TRBJ1-5 14 TRBV7-2 NA TGTGCCAGCAGCCGACAGTTTTCCAATCAGCCCCAGCATTTT CASSRQFSNQPQHF
many TRBJ2-3 16 TRBV7-2 NA TGTGCCAGCAGCCCACAACCCGGGACCCGGCGAGATACGCAGTATTTT CASSPQPGTRRDTQYF
few TRBJ2-3 15 TRBV20-1 TRBD1 TGCAGTGCTAGAAAGGGCAGGGGGTCCCCAGATACGCAGTATTTT CSARKGRGSPDTQYF
NA TRBJ1-5 14 TRBV6-2/TRBV6-3 TRBD1 TGTGCCACTAGTACCGGGACAGTCCATCAGCCCCAGCATTTT CATSTGTVHQPQHF